A selection of T cell receptor beta chains follows, all from one sample in a study of PD-L1 blockade in urothelial cancer. This table comes from immunoSEQ multiplex PCR, and its TCRdb copy is limited to in-frame clones, with some not included. The profile shows 35,000 to 45,000 clones, roughly 85% of them singletons. The source material was PBMCs, sampled around atezolizumab (anti-PD-L1) treatment. The receptor source for this set is a man between 60 and 75 years old with urothelial cancer. Each CDR3 is given with its conserved first and last residue. D genes are given only for firm matches. Size is stated for part of the rows, as once, few or many counts, or as a class when the clone is expanded.

J: TRBJ2-3; V: TRBV5-1; D: NA; size: NA; CDR3: CASSWASSTDTQYF; DNA: TGCGCCAGCAGCTGGGCCTCGAGCACAGATACGCAGTATTTT
J: TRBJ2-7; V: TRBV18; D: TRBD2; size: NA; CDR3: CASSPNGGGTGYEQYF; DNA: TGTGCCAGCTCACCAAATGGCGGGGGGACGGGCTACGAGCAGTACTTC
J: TRBJ2-2; V: TRBV4-2; D: NA; size: NA; CDR3: CASSQGGPGGELFF; DNA: TGTGCCAGCAGCCAAGGGGGGCCCGGCGGGGAGCTGTTTTTT
J: TRBJ1-4; V: TRBV18; D: TRBD1; size: NA; CDR3: CASSPPLGQGGIQKLFF; DNA: TGTGCCAGCTCACCTCCACTCGGACAGGGGGGTATACAAAAACTGTTTTTT
J: TRBJ1-5; V: TRBV2; D: TRBD1; size: NA; CDR3: CASRASAGGDQPQHF; DNA: TGTGCCAGCCGCGCCTCCGCAGGGGGAGATCAGCCCCAGCATTTT
J: TRBJ2-5; V: TRBV5-1; D: NA; size: NA; CDR3: CASSADIEETQYF; DNA: TGCGCCAGCAGCGCCGACATTGAAGAGACCCAGTACTTC
J: TRBJ2-2; V: TRBV9; D: NA; size: NA; CDR3: CASSVIRDGAGELFF; DNA: TGTGCCAGCAGCGTAATCAGGGATGGGGCCGGGGAGCTGTTTTTT
J: TRBJ2-7; V: TRBV6-1; D: NA; size: NA; CDR3: CASREGFNYEQYF; DNA: TGTGCCAGCAGGGAGGGTTTTAACTACGAGCAGTACTTC
J: TRBJ2-7; V: TRBV6-1; D: NA; size: NA; CDR3: CASSEAETYEQYF; DNA: TGTGCCAGCAGTGAGGCGGAGACCTACGAGCAGTACTTC
J: TRBJ2-1; V: TRBV29-1; D: NA; size: NA; CDR3: CSGGDRPFYNEQFF; DNA: TGCAGCGGGGGGGACCGACCGTTCTACAATGAGCAGTTCTTC
J: TRBJ2-7; V: TRBV28; D: NA; size: NA; CDR3: CASSVVGRSNSYEQYF; DNA: TGTGCCAGCAGTGTCGTTGGTCGGTCAAACTCCTACGAGCAGTACTTC
J: TRBJ2-5; V: TRBV6-5; D: TRBD2; size: NA; CDR3: CASSSGLAGTETQYF; DNA: TGTGCCAGCAGCTCGGGACTAGCGGGGACCGAGACCCAGTACTTC
J: TRBJ1-4; V: TRBV19; D: TRBD1; size: NA; CDR3: CASSIGGTGGMEEKLFF; DNA: TGTGCCAGTAGTATTGGCGGGACAGGAGGGATGGAGGAAAAACTGTTTTTT
J: TRBJ2-1; V: TRBV27; D: TRBD2; size: NA; CDR3: CASSRGGANNEQFF; DNA: TGTGCCAGCAGCCGCGGGGGGGCCAATAATGAGCAGTTCTTC
J: TRBJ2-2; V: TRBV19; D: NA; size: NA; CDR3: CASSISSNTGELFF; DNA: TGTGCCAGTAGTATTTCCTCTAACACCGGGGAGCTGTTTTTT
J: TRBJ1-2; V: TRBV6-5; D: NA; size: once; CDR3: CASSYSGRHYGYTF; DNA: TGTGCCAGCAGTTACTCGGGCAGGCACTATGGCTACACCTTC
J: TRBJ1-1; V: TRBV29-1; D: NA; size: few; CDR3: CSLDPSHSGEAFF; DNA: TGCAGCCTGGATCCAAGCCATTCGGGTGAAGCTTTCTTT
J: TRBJ1-1; V: TRBV19; D: NA; size: NA; CDR3: CASSIWADRPEAFF; DNA: TGTGCCAGTAGTATATGGGCTGACCGGCCTGAAGCTTTCTTT
J: TRBJ2-6; V: TRBV7-2; D: NA; size: NA; CDR3: CASSLAGSNSGANVLTF; DNA: TGTGCCAGCAGCTTAGCGGGCAGTAACTCTGGGGCCAACGTCCTGACTTTC
J: TRBJ2-7; V: TRBV28; D: NA; size: NA; CDR3: CASSLRAGSYEQYF; DNA: TGTGCCAGCAGTTTAAGGGCAGGGTCCTACGAGCAGTACTTC
J: TRBJ2-1; V: TRBV7-9; D: NA; size: NA; CDR3: CASSTSDGGQFF; DNA: TGTGCCAGCAGCACGTCGGACGGGGGGCAGTTCTTC
J: TRBJ1-2; V: TRBV28; D: TRBD1; size: NA; CDR3: CASSWAGGYGYTF; DNA: TGTGCCAGCAGTTGGGCAGGGGGCTATGGCTACACCTTC
J: TRBJ2-3; V: TRBV19; D: NA; size: NA; CDR3: CASSGQKAWTDTQYF; DNA: TGTGCCAGTAGTGGGCAGAAGGCCTGGACAGATACGCAGTATTTT
J: TRBJ2-1; V: TRBV7-2; D: NA; size: few; CDR3: CASSLLVGLGEQFF; DNA: TGTGCCAGCAGCTTATTGGTTGGACTGGGGGAGCAGTTCTTC
J: TRBJ2-7; V: TRBV10-3; D: TRBD1; size: NA; CDR3: CAIRDRGPYEQYF; DNA: TGTGCCATCAGAGACAGGGGTCCCTACGAGCAGTACTTC
J: TRBJ1-5; V: TRBV28; D: TRBD1; size: NA; CDR3: CASSQPATGEVLTQHF; DNA: TGTGCCAGCAGCCAACCCGCGACAGGGGAAGTTCTGACCCAGCATTTT
J: TRBJ2-7; V: TRBV5-1; D: NA; size: NA; CDR3: CASSLAVSSYEQYF; DNA: TGCGCCAGCAGCTTGGCTGTCAGCTCCTACGAGCAGTACTTC
J: TRBJ1-6; V: TRBV9; D: NA; size: once; CDR3: CASSVGAENSPLHF; DNA: TGTGCCAGCAGCGTAGGGGCCGAGAATTCACCCCTCCACTTT